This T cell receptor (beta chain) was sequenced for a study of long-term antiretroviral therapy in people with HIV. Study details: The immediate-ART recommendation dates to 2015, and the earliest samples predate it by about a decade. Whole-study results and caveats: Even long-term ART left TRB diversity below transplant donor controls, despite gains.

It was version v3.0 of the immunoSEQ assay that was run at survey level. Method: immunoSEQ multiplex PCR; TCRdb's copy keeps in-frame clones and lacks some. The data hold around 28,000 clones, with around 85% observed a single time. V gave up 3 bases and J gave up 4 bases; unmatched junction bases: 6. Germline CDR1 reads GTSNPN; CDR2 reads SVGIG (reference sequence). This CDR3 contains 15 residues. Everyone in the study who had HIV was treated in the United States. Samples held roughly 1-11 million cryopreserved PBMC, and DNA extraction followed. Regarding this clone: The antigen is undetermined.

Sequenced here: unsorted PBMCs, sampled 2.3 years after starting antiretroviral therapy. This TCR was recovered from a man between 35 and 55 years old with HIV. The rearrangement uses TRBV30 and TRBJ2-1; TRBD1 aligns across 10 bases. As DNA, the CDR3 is TGTGCCTGGAGGCGGGACAGGGGAGGGTACAATGAGCAGTTCTTC. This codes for CAWRRDRGGYNEQFF.